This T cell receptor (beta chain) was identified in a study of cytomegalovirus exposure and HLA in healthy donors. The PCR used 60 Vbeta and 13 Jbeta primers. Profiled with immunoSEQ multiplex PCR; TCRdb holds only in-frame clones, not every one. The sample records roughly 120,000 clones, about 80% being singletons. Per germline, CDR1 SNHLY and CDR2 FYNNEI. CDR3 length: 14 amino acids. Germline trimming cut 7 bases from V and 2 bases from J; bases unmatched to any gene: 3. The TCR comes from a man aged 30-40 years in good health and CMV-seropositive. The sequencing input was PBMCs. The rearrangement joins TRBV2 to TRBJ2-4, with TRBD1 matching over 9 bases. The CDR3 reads CASIYRGPKNIQYF. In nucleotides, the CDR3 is TGTGCCAGCATTTACAGGGGGCCCAAAAACATTCAGTACTTC. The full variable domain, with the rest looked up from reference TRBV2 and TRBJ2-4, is EPEVTQTPSHQVTQMGQEVILRCVPISNHLYFYWYRQILGQKVEFLVSFYNNEISEKSEIFDDQFSVERPDGSNFTLKIRSTKLEDSAMYFCASIYRGPKNIQYFGAGTRLSVL.